This TCR beta chain came from a study of human T cells and chemical hapten exposure. The CDR3 has 13 amino acids. V shed 4 bases and J shed 3 bases, with 9 bases lying between them. CDR1 is SNHLY and CDR2 is FYNNEI in the germline V gene. Sample time point: patch test 3, about 24 weeks after DPC sensitization. Treatment of the sample: therapeutic diphenylcyclopropenone sensitization with weekly scalp DPC. TCRdb ran MiXCR on the RACE reads and lists one entry per CDR3 protein. The sample shows about 97,000 distinct CDR3 sequences, 25% to 35% of them seen only once. This clonotype has more than one count but fewer than ten.

The clonotype was recovered from a man aged 35-49 years with alopecia areata. Some clones in this sample may be carry-over from other donors' samples. The genes are TRBV2 and TRBJ2-5, with a tentative D call TRBD2 (7 bases). Material: whole blood, obtained in connection with sensitization to the hapten diphenylcyclopropenone (DPC). The CDR3 DNA sequence: TGTGCCAGCAGTGGAGGGGGGGAAGAGACCCAGTACTTC. Amino acids: CASSGGGEETQYF.